This is a list of T cell receptor beta chains from one sample in a study of control samples from healthy donors and cancer patients. The data were produced by immunoSEQ multiplex PCR, yet TCRdb's version contains in-frame clones alone and is incomplete. This sample has about 44,000 clones, with more than 70% found just once. The sample was PBMCs. The receptors were gathered from a woman aged 60-75 years with lung cancer. The CDR3 runs from the conserved cysteine through the conserved F or W. Each record gives: J gene, clone size, V gene, D gene, CDR3 protein, CDR3 DNA. D genes are given only for firm matches. Part of the rows lack a size; the others show once, few, many or a class for expanded clones.

>TRBJ2-1|.|TRBV19|.
CASSSRQAYNEQFF
TGTGCCAGTAGTAGTCGACAGGCCTACAATGAGCAGTTCTTC
>TRBJ1-3|.|TRBV23-1|.
CASSTRVSSGNTIYF
TGCGCCAGCAGTACCAGGGTAAGCTCTGGAAACACCATATATTTT
>TRBJ2-5|.|TRBV6-5|.
CASNVGEQETQYF
TGTGCCAGCAACGTCGGGGAACAAGAGACCCAGTACTTC
>TRBJ2-7|.|TRBV29-1|TRBD1
CSVRDRFSYEQYF
TGCAGCGTCCGGGACAGGTTCTCCTACGAGCAGTACTTC
>TRBJ2-5|.|TRBV28|.
CASSSDPRRETQYF
TGTGCCAGCAGTTCGGACCCACGGCGGGAGACCCAGTACTTC
>TRBJ1-4|.|TRBV12-5|.
CASGLGQANNEKLFF
TGTGCTAGTGGTTTGGGACAGGCGAACAATGAAAAACTGTTTTTT
>TRBJ1-4|.|TRBV4-1|.
CASSQASLDSYNEKLFF
TGCGCCAGCAGCCAAGCCAGCCTTGACAGCTACAATGAAAAACTGTTTTTT
>TRBJ2-4|few|TRBV28|TRBD1
CASSRDRVAKNIQYF
TGTGCCAGCAGCCGGGACAGGGTAGCCAAAAACATTCAGTACTTC
>TRBJ2-3|.|TRBV6-4|TRBD2
CASSGASGATDTQYF
TGTGCCAGCAGTGGAGCTAGCGGGGCGACTGATACGCAGTATTTT
>TRBJ2-7|.|TRBV29-1|.
CSVKRVGDYEQYF
TGCAGCGTTAAAAGGGTAGGGGACTACGAGCAGTACTTC
>TRBJ2-7|.|TRBV6-6|TRBD2
CASRRRGRGLYEQYF
TGTGCCAGCAGAAGGCGCGGGAGGGGACTCTACGAGCAGTACTTC
>TRBJ2-1|once|TRBV3-1/TRBV3-2|.
CASSLGLEQFF
TGTGCCAGCAGCCTGGGCCTAGAGCAGTTCTTC